These 27 T cell receptor beta chains share one sample of origin, sequenced in a study of cytomegalovirus exposure and HLA in healthy donors. The primer mix had 60 Vbeta and 13 Jbeta primers. Using immunoSEQ multiplex PCR, the repertoire was profiled, and TCRdb retains in-frame clones only, with some absent. The sample has about 130,000 clones, 60% to 85% seen once. Sequenced sample: PBMCs. Receptor source: a young man in good health and CMV-seronegative.

V and J are TRBV29-1 and TRBJ1-5, with TRBD1 identical over 11 bases. After removal of 8 bases from V and 7 bases from J, the junction contained 16 bases not matched to a gene. CDR1 is SQVTM, CDR2 ANQGSEA, per germline. The CDR3 is 16 amino acids. CDR3 sequence reads: CSPPRSPGTGGQPQHF. The CDR3 region has the DNA TGCAGCCCCCCAAGATCACCCGGGACAGGGGGACAGCCCCAGCATTTT.

There are a few counts of this clone. J is TRBJ1-1 and V is TRBV29-1; possible D gene TRBD1, 6 bases. V was cut by 3 bases and J by 7 bases, with 24 bases left in between. This CDR3 contains 16 residues. CDR1 SQVTM and CDR2 ANQGSEA come from the germline V gene. This chain's CDR3 is CSVEAGDTPWVGEAFF. Written as DNA, the CDR3 is TGCAGCGTTGAGGCCGGGGACACCCCCTGGGTTGGTGAAGCTTTCTTT.

The rearrangement joins TRBV27 to TRBJ1-6, with 8 bases matching TRBD1. After removal of 0 bases from V and 10 bases from J, the junction contained 5 bases not matched to a gene. The CDR3 runs 15 residues. Germline assignment: CDR1 MNHEY and CDR2 SMNVEV (reference sequence). CDR3 in amino acids: CASSLSHTGGSPLHF. CDR3 DNA sequence: TGTGCCAGCAGTTTATCTCACACAGGGGGGTCACCCCTCCACTTT.

The V gene is TRBV13, the J gene TRBJ2-7, with a weak D call TRBD2 (6 bases). The V and J ends lost 5 bases and 1 base respectively, with 15 bases between them. Germline-derived CDR1 and CDR2 are PRHDT and FYEKMQ (reference sequence). The CDR3 runs 15 residues. CDR3 loop: CASSPLGEESYEQYF. The CDR3 region has the DNA TGTGCCAGCAGCCCCTTAGGGGAGGAATCCTACGAGCAGTACTTC.

The J gene is TRBJ2-3, the V gene TRBV5-6; 15 positions match TRBD2. Per the germline V gene, CDR1 is SGHDT and CDR2 is YYEEEE. Losses at the gene ends were 4 bases for V and 4 bases for J; bases not matched to a gene: 13. CDR3 length: 19 residues. CDR3 loop: CASSILPGLAGGVADTQYF. The CDR3 DNA sequence: TGTGCCAGCAGCATCCTGCCGGGACTAGCGGGGGGCGTAGCAGATACGCAGTATTTT. Looking up the rest from reference TRBV5-6 and TRBJ2-3 gives the full variable domain: DAGVTQSPTHLIKTRGQQVTLRCSPKSGHDTVSWYQQALGQGPQFIFQYYEEEERQRGNFPDRFSGHQFPNYSSELNVNALLLGDSALYLCASSILPGLAGGVADTQYFGPGTRLTVL.

The CDR3 DNA is TGTGCCAGCAGTTTGGGACTAGCGGGAGGTGAGCAGTTCTTC. The encoded protein is CASSLGLAGGEQFF. V and J are TRBV6-5 and TRBJ2-1; 15 bases map to TRBD2. CDR1 MNHEY and CDR2 SVGAGI come from the germline V gene. This CDR3 contains 14 residues. J was trimmed by 9 bases and V by 4 bases; bases with no gene match: 1.

Points on this clone: Relative to the germline gene, one junction end is altered; a read error may explain this. Within the sample, other DNA sequences also encode this same CDR3. This chain uses TRBV2 with TRBJ2-3, with 7 nucleotides matching TRBD1. CDR1 is SNHLY and CDR2 is FYNNEI in the germline V gene. The CDR3 is 15 amino acids. CDR3 residues: CASSPPTGSTDTQYF. In DNA form, the CDR3 reads TGTGCCAGCAGTCCCCCGACAGGGTCCACAGATACACAGTATTTT.

The gene calls are TRBV14 and TRBJ2-1; 7 nucleotides line up with TRBD2. With 0 bases clipped from V and 3 bases from J, the junction kept 5 bases outside the gene matches. The germline V gene encodes CDR1 SGHDN and CDR2 FVKESK. The CDR3 is 16 residues long. In DNA form, the CDR3 reads TGTGCCAGCAGCCAAGATCCGGCTAGCGGCTACAATGAGCAGTTCTTC. Protein: CASSQDPASGYNEQFF.

The chain joins TRBV19 to TRBJ1-4; 7 bases fit TRBD1. The germline gives CDR1 LNHDA, CDR2 SQIVND (reference sequence). V lost 6 bases, J lost 7 bases, and 2 bases stayed unmatched. The CDR3 runs 12 residues. The CDR3 coding sequence is TGTGCCAGTAGGCCAGGGGGTGAAAAACTGTTTTTT. Translation gives CASRPGGEKLFF.

This chain uses TRBV7-2 with TRBJ2-5; 11 positions agree with TRBD2. This CDR3 is 18 amino acids long. From germline, CDR1 is SGHTA and CDR2 FQGNSA. With V trimmed by 1 base and J by 5 bases, 12 bases remained unmatched. The CDR3 here is CASSLEVLTSGVVETQYF. CDR3 coding DNA: TGTGCCAGCAGCTTAGAGGTTTTGACTAGCGGGGTAGTGGAGACCCAGTACTTC.

This rearrangement joins TRBV6-5 to TRBJ2-7; the match to TRBD1 covers 7 bases. The CDR3 is 15 amino acids. J gave up 0 bases and V 5 bases, and 7 bases lay outside the gene matches. Germline V gene data show CDR1 as MNHEY and CDR2 as SVGAGI. The CDR3 sequence: CASSPPGGRSYEQYF. The CDR3 DNA is TGTGCCAGCAGTCCCCCAGGGGGACGCTCCTACGAGCAGTACTTC.

V and J are TRBV6-5 and TRBJ2-7; 8 bases map to TRBD2. V was pared by 7 bases and J by 2 bases, with 4 bases of the junction left unmatched. Germline V gene lookup returns CDR1 MNHEY and CDR2 SVGAGI. This CDR3 region has 13 residues. CDR3 region: CASTSGSTYEQYF. The CDR3 coding sequence is TGTGCCAGCACCAGCGGGAGCACCTACGAGCAGTACTTC.

The chain is built from TRBV7-9 and TRBJ2-2, with D maybe TRBD1 (6 bases). The V and J ends lost 6 bases and 0 bases respectively, with 14 bases between them. From germline, CDR1 is SEHNR and CDR2 FQNEAQ (reference sequence). The CDR3 sequence is 16 residues long. CDR3 bases: TGTGCCAGCAGACGTTCGTCAGGGGCGAACACCGGGGAGCTGTTTTTT. Translation gives CASRRSSGANTGELFF.

The V call is TRBV7-9, the J call TRBJ1-5; a possible D gene is TRBD1 (6 bases). This CDR3 is 14 amino acids long. CDR1 is SEHNR, CDR2 FQNEAQ, per germline (reference sequence). Trimming shortened V by 5 bases and J by 1 base, and 9 bases separated the two germline ends. The CDR3 nucleotides are TGTGCCAGCAGCCGCGGACAGAGCAATCAGCCCCAGCATTTT. Translated, it gives CASSRGQSNQPQHF.

The chain uses TRBV29-1 and TRBJ1-2; possible D gene TRBD1, 5 bases. V was shortened by 0 bases and J by 7 bases, with 21 bases between the two germline ends. CDR3 length: 16 amino acids. CDR1 is SQVTM, CDR2 ANQGSEA, per germline. CDR3 amino acids: CSVEDIRVSVRGGYTF. CDR3 bases: TGCAGCGTTGAAGACATCAGGGTTTCGGTGAGAGGTGGCTACACCTTC.

This chain connects TRBV6-1 to TRBJ1-5; 7 nucleotides align to TRBD1. Germline trimming cut 6 bases from V and 3 bases from J; bases unmatched to any gene: 5. The CDR3 sequence is 14 residues long. CDR1 and CDR2 (germline): MNHNS, SASEGT. CDR3 in DNA: TGTGCCAGCAGCACCGACAGGGCCAATCAGCCCCAGCATTTT. Protein sequence: CASSTDRANQPQHF.

This chain uses TRBV28 with TRBJ1-4; TRBD1 matches 8 bases. The V gene's germline CDR1 is MDHEN and CDR2 SYDVKM. V shed 5 bases, J shed 6 bases, and the junction held 8 bases outside the gene matches. The CDR3 sequence is 15 residues long. This chain's CDR3 is CASSPRGQRDEKLFF. DNA for the CDR3: TGTGCCAGCAGTCCCAGGGGGCAGCGGGATGAAAAACTGTTTTTT.

This clone was found a few times. V gene TRBV11-2 combines with J gene TRBJ1-2, with 8 bases lining up with TRBD1. CDR1 and CDR2 (germline): SGHAT, FQNNGV. The CDR3 length is 14 residues. J gave up 3 bases and V 4 bases, and 4 bases lay outside the gene matches. The CDR3, as DNA: TGTGCCAGCAGCTCCTCAGGGGGCTACTATGGCTACACCTTC. The encoded protein is CASSSSGGYYGYTF. Looking up the rest from reference TRBV11-2 and TRBJ1-2 gives the full variable domain: EAGVAQSPRYKIIEKRQSVAFWCNPISGHATLYWYQQILGQGPKLLIQFQNNGVVDDSQLPKDRFSAERLKGVDSTLKIQPAKLEDSAVYLCASSSSGGYYGYTFGSGTRLTVV.

This chain uses TRBV6-6 with TRBJ1-2; D gene ambiguous. The germline gives CDR1 MNHNY, CDR2 SVGAGI (reference sequence). This CDR3 comprises 11 residues. The V and J ends lost 6 bases and 1 base respectively, with 3 bases between them. CDR3 in DNA: TGTGCCAGCAGATATAACTATGGCTACACCTTC. Protein: CASRYNYGYTF.

This chain uses TRBV25-1 with TRBJ2-7; 9 bases align to TRBD1. The CDR3 is made up of 14 amino acids. With V trimmed by 6 bases and J by 2 bases, 5 bases remained unmatched. Germline V lookup: CDR1 MGHDK, CDR2 SYGVNS. CDR3 amino acids: CASRTGTGPYEQYF. CDR3 nucleotide sequence: TGTGCCAGCAGGACCGGGACAGGGCCCTACGAGCAGTACTTC.

The chain joins TRBV6-5 to TRBJ2-3; D not certain. Germline-derived CDR1 and CDR2 are MNHEY and SVGAGI. The V end lost 2 bases, the J end lost 3 bases, and 6 bases lay between the germline ends. The length of the CDR3 is 13 residues. CDR3 coding DNA: TGTGCCAGCAGTTACGAGGCGACAGATACGCAGTATTTT. It codes for CASSYEATDTQYF.

The V and J genes are TRBV29-1 and TRBJ2-1, with 13 bases lining up with TRBD2. The V segment lost 5 bases and the J segment 2 bases; nucleotides outside the gene matches: 6. CDR1 and CDR2 from the germline V gene are SQVTM and ANQGSEA. The CDR3 runs 16 residues. The CDR3 region has the DNA TGCAGCGTTACGACTAGCGGGAGGTTCACCTACAATGAGCAGTTCTTC. This sequence encodes CSVTTSGRFTYNEQFF.

The rearrangement uses TRBV5-1 and TRBJ2-5, with 9 bases that match TRBD2. J gave up 1 base and V 0 bases, and 7 bases lay outside the gene matches. CDR1 and CDR2 (germline): SGHRS, YFSETQ. The CDR3 totals 17 residues. The CDR3 loop reads CASSLAGFSGSQETQYF. CDR3 DNA sequence: TGCGCCAGCAGCTTGGCCGGGTTTAGCGGGAGCCAAGAGACCCAGTACTTC.

CDR3 sequence: CASSLTQGAYEQYF. DNA for the CDR3: TGTGCCAGCAGCTTAACACAGGGGGCCTACGAGCAGTACTTC. V is TRBV11-1 and J is TRBJ2-7; 8 bases line up with TRBD1. The CDR3 is 14 residues long. V gave up 2 bases and J gave up 2 bases; unmatched junction bases: 2. Germline V CDR1 and CDR2: SGHAT, FQDESV (reference sequence).

This clone appeared a few times. The CDR3 loop reads CASSQDRDSTYNEQFF. CDR3 sequence (DNA): TGTGCCAGCAGCCAAGATCGGGACAGCACCTACAATGAGCAGTTCTTC. The rearrangement links TRBV14 to TRBJ2-1, with 7 bases fitting TRBD1. CDR3 length: 16 amino acids. Germline V gene lookup returns CDR1 SGHDN and CDR2 FVKESK. Losses at the gene ends were 0 bases for V and 2 bases for J; bases not matched to a gene: 4.

V and J are TRBV11-2 and TRBJ1-4; 8 bases match TRBD1. The CDR3 runs 16 residues. CDR1 and CDR2 from the germline V gene are SGHAT and FQNNGV. V dropped 0 bases and J dropped 8; count of bases not matched to a gene: 8. The CDR3 coding sequence is TGTGCCAGCAGCTTAGACTGGACAGGGACTGGGGAAAAACTGTTTTTT. Translation: CASSLDWTGTGEKLFF. Combining the CDR3 with reference TRBV11-2 and TRBJ1-4 gives the whole variable domain EAGVAQSPRYKIIEKRQSVAFWCNPISGHATLYWYQQILGQGPKLLIQFQNNGVVDDSQLPKDRFSAERLKGVDSTLKIQPAKLEDSAVYLCASSLDWTGTGEKLFFGSGTQLSVL.

The chain carries TRBV30 and TRBJ2-4; TRBD1 might be the D (6 bases). Per germline, CDR1 GTSNPN and CDR2 SVGIG (reference sequence). The CDR3 covers 14 residues. Deletions cut 3 bases from V and 6 bases from J, with 15 bases between. The CDR3 DNA is TGTGCCTGGAGCCCAGGGGACGTAAGAAACATTCAGTACTTC. Amino acid sequence: CAWSPGDVRNIQYF.